This TCR beta chain was sequenced for a study of blood T cell repertoires in COVID-19. Study information: The origin of the acute and convalescent COVID-19 samples was the United States, Italy and Spain. PBMCs, B-cell-depleted T cells, or T cells provided the cDNA or gDNA that made up the material.

This CDR3 comprises 13 residues. CDR1 and CDR2 (germline): MNHEY, SVGAGI. The ends were cut back, 6 bases at V and 1 base at J, with 7 bases in the middle. Per the original data handling: Amplification of reference gene primers was used by the study to estimate nucleated cell counts. Some clones are missing from TCRdb's copy, which holds only in-frame ones; the method was immunoSEQ multiplex PCR. For V, J and clone size, that table is used; D and trimming come from the DNA. The sample lists roughly 100,000 clones; more than 80% were seen once. Sequencing was carried out using peripheral blood. This sequence joins TRBV6-5 and TRBJ2-1; TRBD1 is a possible D gene (6 bases). This sequence originates from a woman between 70 and 85 years old with acute or convalescent COVID-19. CDR3 in amino acids: CASRGQSYNEQFF. DNA of the CDR3: TGTGCCAGCAGAGGACAGTCCTACAATGAGCAGTTCTTC.